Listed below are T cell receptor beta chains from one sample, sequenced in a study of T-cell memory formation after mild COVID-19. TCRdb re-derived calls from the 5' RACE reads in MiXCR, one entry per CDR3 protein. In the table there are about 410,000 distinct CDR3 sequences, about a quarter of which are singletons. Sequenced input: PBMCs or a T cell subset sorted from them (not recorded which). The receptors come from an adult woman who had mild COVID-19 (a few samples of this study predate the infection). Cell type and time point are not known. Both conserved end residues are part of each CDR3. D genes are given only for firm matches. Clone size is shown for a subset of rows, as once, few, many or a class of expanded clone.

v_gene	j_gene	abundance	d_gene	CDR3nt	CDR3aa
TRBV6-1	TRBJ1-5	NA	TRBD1	TGTGCCAGCAGTGAAGTGGACAGGGGAAGTTGGAGCAATCAGCCCCAGCATTTT	CASSEVDRGSWSNQPQHF
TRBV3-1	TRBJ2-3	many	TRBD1	TGTGCCAGCAGCCAAAGGATCACAGGGGGCGCAGATACGCAGTATTTT	CASSQRITGGADTQYF
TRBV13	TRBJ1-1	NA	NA	TGTGCCAGCAGCTTAGGGAAGGGTTGGTACATGAACACTGAAGCTTTCTTT	CASSLGKGWYMNTEAFF
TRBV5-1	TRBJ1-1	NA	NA	TGCGCCAGCAGCTTGGTTAGTATAGGGCGTAACACTGAAGCTTTCTTT	CASSLVSIGRNTEAFF
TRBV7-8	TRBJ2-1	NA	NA	TGTGCCAGCAGCCCGACGGGGGCCCTCAACAATGAGCAGTTCTTC	CASSPTGALNNEQFF
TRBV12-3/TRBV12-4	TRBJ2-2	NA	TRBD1	TGTGCCAGCAGTTCTTCAGGGGGCGCGTCCCCCGGGGAGCTGTTTTTT	CASSSSGGASPGELFF
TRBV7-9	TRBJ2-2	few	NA	TGTGCCAGCAGCCCCGTGAACCCGGACACCGGGGAGCTGTTTTTT	CASSPVNPDTGELFF
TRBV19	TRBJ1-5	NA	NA	TGTGCCAGTAGTATCGTACGGGGAAGCAATCAGCCCCAGCATTTT	CASSIVRGSNQPQHF
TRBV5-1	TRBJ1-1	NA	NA	TGCGCCACCGCGCCGACAGTGAACACTGAAGCTTTCTTT	CATAPTVNTEAFF
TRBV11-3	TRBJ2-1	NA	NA	TGTGCCAGCAGAAGCGGACAAAACAATGAGCAGTTCTTC	CASRSGQNNEQFF
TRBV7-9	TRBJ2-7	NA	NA	TGTGCCAGCAGAGACGGTCTCTACGAGCAGTACTTC	CASRDGLYEQYF
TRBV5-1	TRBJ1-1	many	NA	TGCGCCAGCAGGAGGGGTCCGGACACTGAAGCTTTCTTT	CASRRGPDTEAFF
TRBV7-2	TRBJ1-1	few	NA	TGTGCCAGCACCCCTAGTGCGGGGAACACTGAAGCTTTCTTT	CASTPSAGNTEAFF
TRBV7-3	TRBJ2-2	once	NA	TGTGCCAGCAGCTTAGCCGGGGTAAACACCGGGGAGCTGTTTTTT	CASSLAGVNTGELFF